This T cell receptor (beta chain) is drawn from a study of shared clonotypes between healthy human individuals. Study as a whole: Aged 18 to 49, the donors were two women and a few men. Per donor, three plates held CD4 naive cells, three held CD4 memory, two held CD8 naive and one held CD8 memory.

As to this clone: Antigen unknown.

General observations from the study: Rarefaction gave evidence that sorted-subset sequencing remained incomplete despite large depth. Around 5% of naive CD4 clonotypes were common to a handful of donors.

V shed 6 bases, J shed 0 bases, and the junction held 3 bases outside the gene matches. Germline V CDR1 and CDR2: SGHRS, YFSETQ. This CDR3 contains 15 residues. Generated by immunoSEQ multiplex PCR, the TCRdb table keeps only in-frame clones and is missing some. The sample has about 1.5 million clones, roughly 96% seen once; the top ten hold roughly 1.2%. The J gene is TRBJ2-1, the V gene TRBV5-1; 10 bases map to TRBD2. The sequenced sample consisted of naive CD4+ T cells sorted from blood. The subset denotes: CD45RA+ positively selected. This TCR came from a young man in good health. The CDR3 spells CASTPSGSSYNEQFF. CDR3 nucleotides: TGCGCCAGCACCCCTAGCGGGAGCTCCTACAATGAGCAGTTCTTC. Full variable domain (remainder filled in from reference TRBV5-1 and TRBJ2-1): KAGVTQTPRYLIKTRGQQVTLSCSPISGHRSVSWYQQTPGQGLQFLFEYFSETQRNKGNFPGRFSGRQFSNSRSEMNVSTLELGDSALYLCASTPSGSSYNEQFFGPGTRLTVL.